The rows below give T cell receptor beta chains drawn from one sample of a study of T cells after yellow fever vaccination. TCRdb re-derived calls from the 5' RACE reads in MiXCR, one entry per CDR3 protein. In the table there are around 310,000 distinct CDR3 sequences, 8.7% of which are singletons. The sequences come from PBMCs, collected on the day of the first yellow fever vaccination. These TCRs come from a man between 18 and 29 years old who received the YFV17D yellow fever vaccine. Both conserved end residues are part of each CDR3. D genes are given only for firm matches. Expanded clones are given a class, and other clones once, few, many or no size at all.

J gene,D gene,V gene,clone size,CDR3 protein,CDR3 DNA
TRBJ1-4,-,TRBV6-5,few,CASSLQGINEKLFF,TGTGCCAGCAGTTTGCAGGGTATTAATGAAAAACTGTTTTTT
TRBJ2-5,-,TRBV5-1,many,CASSLETAQETQYF,TGCGCCAGCAGCTTGGAAACCGCCCAAGAGACCCAGTACTTC
TRBJ1-6,-,TRBV5-1,many,CASSPGGSEYNSPLHF,TGCGCCAGCAGCCCGGGGGGCTCTGAATATAATTCACCCCTCCACTTT
TRBJ2-3,-,TRBV11-2,-,CASSSPSRSTDTQYF,TGTGCCAGCAGCTCCCCTTCTAGAAGCACAGATACGCAGTATTTT
TRBJ2-5,-,TRBV5-1,-,CASSWGREETQYF,TGCGCCAGCAGCTGGGGACGGGAAGAGACCCAGTACTTC
TRBJ2-5,-,TRBV4-1,many,CASSQDIKTQYF,TGCGCCAGCAGCCAAGATATAAAGACCCAGTACTTC
TRBJ1-3,-,TRBV4-2,-,CASSQETVSSGNTIYF,TGTGCCAGCAGCCAAGAAACGGTCAGCTCTGGAAACACCATATATTTT
TRBJ1-1,-,TRBV29-1,-,CSGEDTEAFF,TGCAGCGGTGAGGACACTGAAGCTTTCTTT
TRBJ1-5,TRBD1,TRBV28,-,CASSNLDRGDQPQHF,TGTGCCAGCAGTAATCTGGACAGGGGAGATCAGCCCCAGCATTTT
TRBJ2-3,TRBD1,TRBV20-1,-,CSARVGGRTDTQYF,TGCAGTGCTAGAGTAGGGGGCCGCACAGATACGCAGTATTTT
TRBJ2-5,-,TRBV20-1,-,CSAPPWRDQETQYF,TGCAGTGCGCCCCCGTGGCGGGACCAAGAGACCCAGTACTTC
TRBJ1-4,-,TRBV11-1,-,CASSLVVPDPLHLATNEKLFF,TGTGCCAGCAGCTTAGTGGTCCCAGATCCTTTACACCTTGCAACTAATGAAAAACTGTTTTTT
TRBJ1-2,-,TRBV7-2,-,CASSLGGSYNYGYTF,TGTGCCAGCAGCTTAGGTGGCAGCTATAACTATGGCTACACCTTC
TRBJ1-2,-,TRBV5-4,many,CASSSPGPNGYTF,TGTGCCAGCAGCTCACCGGGTCCAAATGGCTACACCTTC
TRBJ2-1,-,TRBV9,-,CASSVDGEPVGGYYNEQFF,TGTGCCAGCAGCGTTGATGGGGAACCGGTTGGGGGGTATTACAATGAGCAGTTCTTC
TRBJ2-7,-,TRBV20-1,few,CSASPWGTSYEQYF,TGCAGTGCTAGCCCCTGGGGCACCTCCTACGAGCAGTACTTC
TRBJ1-2,TRBD1,TRBV5-1,-,CASSSWTGLKSGYTF,TGCGCCAGCAGCTCGTGGACAGGGTTAAAAAGTGGCTACACCTTC
TRBJ2-3,TRBD1,TRBV18,few,CASSPRTGADTQYF,TGTGCCAGCTCACCCCGGACAGGAGCAGATACGCAGTATTTT
TRBJ2-7,TRBD1,TRBV7-2,-,CASSQGKTGSSSYEQYF,TGTGCCAGCAGCCAAGGAAAGACAGGGTCCAGCTCCTACGAGCAGTACTTC
TRBJ2-2,-,TRBV5-1,-,CASSLDRFPPNTGELFF,TGCGCCAGCAGCTTGGACAGGTTTCCTCCGAACACCGGGGAGCTGTTTTTT
TRBJ2-1,-,TRBV24-1,-,CATSLPGRNNEQFF,TGTGCCACCAGTCTGCCGGGACGCAACAATGAGCAGTTCTTC
TRBJ1-2,TRBD1,TRBV5-4,-,CASSFSGGAGYTF,TGTGCCAGCAGCTTTTCAGGGGGGGCTGGCTACACCTTC
TRBJ1-1,-,TRBV9,few,CASSARTANTEAFF,TGTGCCAGCAGCGCGAGGACAGCCAACACTGAAGCTTTCTTT
TRBJ1-1,-,TRBV20-1,-,CSAREHKNTEAFF,TGCAGTGCTAGAGAACATAAGAACACTGAAGCTTTCTTT
TRBJ1-1,-,TRBV15,few,CATSRAQGMNTEAFF,TGTGCCACCAGCAGGGCGCAGGGGATGAACACTGAAGCTTTCTTT
TRBJ2-5,-,TRBV29-1,few,CSVEPLTGGQETQYF,TGCAGCGTTGAACCCCTTACCGGGGGCCAAGAGACCCAGTACTTC
TRBJ2-1,TRBD2,TRBV5-5,few,CASSQEFSGEQFF,TGTGCCAGCAGCCAAGAGTTTAGCGGGGAGCAGTTCTTC